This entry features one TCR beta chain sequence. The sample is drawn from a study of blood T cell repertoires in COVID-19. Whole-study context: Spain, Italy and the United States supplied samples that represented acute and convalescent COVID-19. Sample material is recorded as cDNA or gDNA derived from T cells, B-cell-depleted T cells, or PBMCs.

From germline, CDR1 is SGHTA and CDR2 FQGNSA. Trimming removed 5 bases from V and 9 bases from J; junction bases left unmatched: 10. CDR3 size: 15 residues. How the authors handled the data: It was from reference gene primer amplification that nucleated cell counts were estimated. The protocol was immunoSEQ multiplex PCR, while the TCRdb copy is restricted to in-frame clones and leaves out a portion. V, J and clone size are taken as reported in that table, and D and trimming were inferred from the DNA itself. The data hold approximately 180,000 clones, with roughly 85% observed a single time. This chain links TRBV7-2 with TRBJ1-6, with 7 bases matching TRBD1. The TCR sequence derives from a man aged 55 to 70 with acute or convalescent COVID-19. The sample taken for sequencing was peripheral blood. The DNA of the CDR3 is TGTGCCAGCAGCCCAGACAGGGTTGGGGGTTCACCCCTCCACTTT. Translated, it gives CASSPDRVGGSPLHF. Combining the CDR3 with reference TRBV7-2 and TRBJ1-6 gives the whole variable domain GAGVSQSPSNKVTEKGKDVELRCDPISGHTALYWYRQSLGQGLEFLIYFQGNSAPDKSGLPSDRFSAERTGGSVSTLTIQRTQQEDSAVYLCASSPDRVGGSPLHFGNGTRLTVT.